The 4 T cell receptor beta chains given below trace back to one sample, sequenced in a study of blood T cell repertoires in COVID-19. Using immunoSEQ multiplex PCR, the repertoire was profiled, and TCRdb retains in-frame clones only, with some absent. The top ten clones hold more than 2.5% of a sample with under 75,000 clones, 85% to 90% of them seen once. Source material: peripheral blood. These receptors all stem from a man aged 50-60 years with acute or convalescent COVID-19.

The gene calls are TRBV19 and TRBJ1-6; 12 bases map to TRBD1. The CDR3 consists of 17 residues. J lost 6 bases, V lost 5 bases, and 8 bases had no gene match. CDR1 and CDR2 from the germline V gene are LNHDA and SQIVND (reference sequence). Here the CDR3 reads CASSDAGTGGGNSPLHF. DNA of the CDR3: TGTGCCAGTAGTGATGCGGGGACAGGGGGCGGTAATTCACCCCTCCACTTT.

The chain uses TRBV18 and TRBJ2-1; 8 bases map to TRBD2. The V and J ends lost 1 base and 9 bases, in that order; junction bases with no gene match: 8. The CDR3 spans 15 residues. Germline-derived CDR1 and CDR2 are KGHSH and LQKENI. CDR3 DNA sequence: TGTGCCAGCTCACCACGGACGGGACTAGGCGGTGAGCAGTTCTTC. The encoded protein is CASSPRTGLGGEQFF.

The rearrangement uses TRBV7-9 and TRBJ1-2; TRBD1 might be the D (5 bases). The CDR3 is made up of 14 amino acids. Germline V gives CDR1 SEHNR, CDR2 FQNEAQ (reference sequence). Trimming shortened V by 6 bases and J by 4 bases, and 15 bases separated the two germline ends. This CDR3 reads CASRSPGEGYGYTF. Here the CDR3 DNA reads TGTGCCAGCAGGTCGCCGGGGGAGGGCTATGGCTACACCTTC. Based on the CDR3 plus reference TRBV7-9 and TRBJ1-2, the full variable domain is DTGVSQNPRHKITKRGQNVTFRCDPISEHNRLYWYRQTLGQGPEFLTYFQNEAQLEKSRLLSDRFSAERPKGSFSTLEIQRTEQGDSAMYLCASRSPGEGYGYTFGSGTRLTVV.

The chain joins TRBV6-4 to TRBJ1-1; 7 bases line up with TRBD1. Germline trimming cut 6 bases from V and 0 bases from J; bases unmatched to any gene: 16. The length of the CDR3 is 18 residues. CDR1 is MRHNA and CDR2 is SNTAGT in the germline V gene. CDR3 in DNA: TGTGCCAGCAGCCCTCAACCGACAGGGCCCTCAATGAACACTGAAGCTTTCTTT. Its translation: CASSPQPTGPSMNTEAFF.